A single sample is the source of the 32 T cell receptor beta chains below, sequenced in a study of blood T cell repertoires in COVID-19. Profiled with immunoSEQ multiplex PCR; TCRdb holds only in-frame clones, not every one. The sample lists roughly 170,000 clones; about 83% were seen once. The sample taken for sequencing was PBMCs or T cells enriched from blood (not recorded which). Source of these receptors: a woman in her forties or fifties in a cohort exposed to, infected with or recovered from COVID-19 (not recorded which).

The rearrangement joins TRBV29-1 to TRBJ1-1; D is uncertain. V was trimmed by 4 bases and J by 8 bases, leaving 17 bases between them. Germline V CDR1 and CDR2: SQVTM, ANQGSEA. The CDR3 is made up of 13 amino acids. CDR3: CSVATGPPGEAFF. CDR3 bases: TGCAGCGTTGCGACCGGACCGCCGGGAGAAGCTTTCTTT.

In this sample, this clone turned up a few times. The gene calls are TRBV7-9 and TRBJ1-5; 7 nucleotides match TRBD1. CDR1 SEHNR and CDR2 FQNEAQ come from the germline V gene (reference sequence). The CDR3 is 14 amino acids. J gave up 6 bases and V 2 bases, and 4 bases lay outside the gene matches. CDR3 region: CASSLSTGAQPQHF. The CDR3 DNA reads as TGTGCCAGCAGCTTATCCACAGGGGCTCAGCCCCAGCATTTT.

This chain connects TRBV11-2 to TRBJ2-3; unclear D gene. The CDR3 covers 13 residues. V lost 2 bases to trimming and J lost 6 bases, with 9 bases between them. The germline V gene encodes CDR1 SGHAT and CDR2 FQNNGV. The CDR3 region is CASSLPRGDTQYF. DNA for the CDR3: TGTGCCAGCAGCTTACCGAGAGGCGATACGCAGTATTTT. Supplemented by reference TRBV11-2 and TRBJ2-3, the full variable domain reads EAGVAQSPRYKIIEKRQSVAFWCNPISGHATLYWYQQILGQGPKLLIQFQNNGVVDDSQLPKDRFSAERLKGVDSTLKIQPAKLEDSAVYLCASSLPRGDTQYFGPGTRLTVL.

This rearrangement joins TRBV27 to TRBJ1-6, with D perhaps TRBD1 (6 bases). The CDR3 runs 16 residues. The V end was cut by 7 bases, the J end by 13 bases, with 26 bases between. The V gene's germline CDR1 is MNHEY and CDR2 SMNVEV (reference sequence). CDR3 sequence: CASKKQGRGPGLPLHF. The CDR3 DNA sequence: TGTGCCAGCAAGAAACAGGGTAGAGGGCCTGGGCTGCCCCTCCACTTT.

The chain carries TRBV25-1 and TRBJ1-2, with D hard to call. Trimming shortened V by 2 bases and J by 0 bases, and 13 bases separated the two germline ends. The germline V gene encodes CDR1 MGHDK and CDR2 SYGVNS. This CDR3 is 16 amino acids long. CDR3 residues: CASSETAGSSNYGYTF. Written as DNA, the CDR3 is TGTGCCAGCAGTGAAACCGCCGGTTCCTCTAACTATGGCTACACCTTC.

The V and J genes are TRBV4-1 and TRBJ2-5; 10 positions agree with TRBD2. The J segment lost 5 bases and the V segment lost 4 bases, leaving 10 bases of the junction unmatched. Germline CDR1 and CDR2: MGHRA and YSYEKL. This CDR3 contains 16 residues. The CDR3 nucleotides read TGCGCCAGCAGCCGATCGGCTAGCGGGAGAGGGGAGACCCAGTACTTC. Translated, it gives CASSRSASGRGETQYF.

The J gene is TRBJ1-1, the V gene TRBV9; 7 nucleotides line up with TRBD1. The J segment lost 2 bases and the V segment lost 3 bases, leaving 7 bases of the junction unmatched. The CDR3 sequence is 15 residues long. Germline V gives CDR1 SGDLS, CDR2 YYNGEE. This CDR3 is CASSAKQGSNTEAFF. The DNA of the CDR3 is TGTGCCAGCAGCGCGAAACAGGGGTCAAACACTGAAGCTTTCTTT.

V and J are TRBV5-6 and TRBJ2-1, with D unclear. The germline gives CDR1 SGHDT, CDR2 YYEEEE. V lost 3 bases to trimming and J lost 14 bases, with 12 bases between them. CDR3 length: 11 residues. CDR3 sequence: CASSSDQREFF. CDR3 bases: TGTGCCAGCAGCTCCGATCAACGGGAGTTCTTC.

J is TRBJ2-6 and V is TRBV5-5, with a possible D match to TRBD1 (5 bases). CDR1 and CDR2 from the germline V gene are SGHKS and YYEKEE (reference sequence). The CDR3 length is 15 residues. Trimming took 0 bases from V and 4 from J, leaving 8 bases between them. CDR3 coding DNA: TGTGCCAGCAGCTTGGTTGGGGCCGGGGCCAACGTCCTGACTTTC. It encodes CASSLVGAGANVLTF.

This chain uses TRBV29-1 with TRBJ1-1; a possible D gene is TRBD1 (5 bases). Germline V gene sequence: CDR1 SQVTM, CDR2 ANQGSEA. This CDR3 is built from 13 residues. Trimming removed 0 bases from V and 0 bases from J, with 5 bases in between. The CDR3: CSVEEQVNTEAFF. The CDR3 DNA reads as TGCAGCGTTGAAGAACAGGTGAACACTGAAGCTTTCTTT.

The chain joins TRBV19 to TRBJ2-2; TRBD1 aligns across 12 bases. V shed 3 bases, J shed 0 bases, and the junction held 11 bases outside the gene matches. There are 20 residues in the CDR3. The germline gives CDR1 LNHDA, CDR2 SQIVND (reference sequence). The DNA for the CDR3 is TGTGCCAGTAGTATGGGGGTTCGGGACAGGGGGCCGGCGAACACCGGGGAGCTGTTTTTT. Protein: CASSMGVRDRGPANTGELFF.

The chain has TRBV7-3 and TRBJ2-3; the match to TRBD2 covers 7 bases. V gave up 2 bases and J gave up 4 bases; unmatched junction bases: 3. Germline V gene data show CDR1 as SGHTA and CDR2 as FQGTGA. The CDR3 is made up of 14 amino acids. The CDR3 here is CASSLGTNADTQYF. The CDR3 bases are TGTGCCAGCAGCTTAGGGACTAACGCAGATACGCAGTATTTT.

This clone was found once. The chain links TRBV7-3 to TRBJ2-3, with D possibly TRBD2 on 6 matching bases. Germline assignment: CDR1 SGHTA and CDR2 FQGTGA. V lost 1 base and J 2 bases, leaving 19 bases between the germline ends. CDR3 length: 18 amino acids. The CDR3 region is CASSLSASANIPTDTQYF. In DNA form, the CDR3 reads TGTGCCAGCAGCTTAAGTGCTAGCGCCAACATACCCACAGATACGCAGTATTTT. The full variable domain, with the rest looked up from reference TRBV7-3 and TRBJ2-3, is GAGVSQTPSNKVTEKGKYVELRCDPISGHTALYWYRQSLGQGPEFLIYFQGTGAADDSGLPNDRFFAVRPEGSVSTLKIQRTERGDSAVYLCASSLSASANIPTDTQYFGPGTRLTVL.

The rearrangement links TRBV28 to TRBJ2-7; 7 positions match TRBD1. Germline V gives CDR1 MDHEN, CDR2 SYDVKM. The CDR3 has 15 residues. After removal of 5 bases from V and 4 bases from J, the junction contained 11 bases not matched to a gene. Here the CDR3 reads CASSPLTGDAYEQYF. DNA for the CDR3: TGTGCCAGCAGTCCACTCACAGGGGATGCGTACGAGCAGTACTTC.

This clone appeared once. The CDR3 loop is CATSGWGGMNTEAFF. The CDR3 bases are TGTGCCACGAGTGGGTGGGGGGGCATGAACACTGAAGCTTTCTTT. The chain carries TRBV19 and TRBJ1-1, with D tentatively TRBD1 (6 bases). The CDR3 covers 15 residues. Germline CDR1 LNHDA, CDR2 SQIVND (reference sequence). Between the trimmed V and J ends, which lost 10 bases and 0 bases, there was a span of 18 bases. The full variable domain, in which reference TRBV19 and TRBJ1-1 provide the parts outside the CDR3, is DGGITQSPKYLFRKEGQNVTLSCEQNLNHDAMYWYRQDPGQGLRLIYYSQIVNDFQKGDIAEGYSVSREKKESFPLTVTSAQKNPTAFYLCATSGWGGMNTEAFFGQGTRLTVV.

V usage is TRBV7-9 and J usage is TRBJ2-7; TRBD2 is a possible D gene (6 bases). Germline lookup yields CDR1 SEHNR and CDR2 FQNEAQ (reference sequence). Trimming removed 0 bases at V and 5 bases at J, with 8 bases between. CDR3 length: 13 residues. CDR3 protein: CASSLAGGNEQYF. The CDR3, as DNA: TGTGCCAGCAGCTTAGCGGGGGGTAACGAGCAGTACTTC.

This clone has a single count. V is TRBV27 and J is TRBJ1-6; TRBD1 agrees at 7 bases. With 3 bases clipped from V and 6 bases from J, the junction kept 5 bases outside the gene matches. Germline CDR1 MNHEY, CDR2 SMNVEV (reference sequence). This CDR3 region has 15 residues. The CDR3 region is CASSFETGINSPLHF. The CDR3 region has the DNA TGTGCCAGCAGTTTTGAGACAGGGATTAATTCACCCCTCCACTTT.

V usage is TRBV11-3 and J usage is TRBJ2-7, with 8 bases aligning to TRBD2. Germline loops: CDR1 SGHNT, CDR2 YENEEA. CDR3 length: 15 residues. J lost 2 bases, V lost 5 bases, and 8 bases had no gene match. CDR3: CASSAGTSPAYEQYF. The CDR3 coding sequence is TGTGCCAGCAGCGCGGGGACTAGTCCCGCCTACGAGCAGTACTTC.

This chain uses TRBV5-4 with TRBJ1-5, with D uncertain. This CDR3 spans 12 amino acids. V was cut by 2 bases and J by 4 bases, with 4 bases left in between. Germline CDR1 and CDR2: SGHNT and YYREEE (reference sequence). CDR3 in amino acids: CASSFLNQPQHF. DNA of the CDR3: TGTGCCAGCAGCTTCCTGAATCAGCCCCAGCATTTT.

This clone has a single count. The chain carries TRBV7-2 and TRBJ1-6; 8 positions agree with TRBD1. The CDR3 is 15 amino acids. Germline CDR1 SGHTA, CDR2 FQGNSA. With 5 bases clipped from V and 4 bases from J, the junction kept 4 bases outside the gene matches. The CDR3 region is CASSLGTGYNSPLHF. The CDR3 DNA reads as TGTGCCAGCAGCCTCGGGACAGGTTATAATTCACCCCTCCACTTT.

The CDR3 DNA reads as TGTGCCAGCAGCCCTGACTGGACCGAGCGGGAGAAGACCTACGAGCAGTACTTC. Translated, it gives CASSPDWTEREKTYEQYF. The gene calls are TRBV4-2 and TRBJ2-7; 8 bases agree with TRBD2. The CDR3 spans 18 residues. Per the germline V gene, CDR1 is LGHNA and CDR2 is YNFKEQ. The ends lost 4 bases at V and 2 bases at J; junction bases unmatched: 16.

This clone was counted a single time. CDR3 sequence: CSASKGARLRDEAFF. In DNA, the CDR3 is TGCAGTGCTAGTAAAGGGGCCCGGTTGCGGGATGAAGCTTTCTTT. V and J are TRBV20-1 and TRBJ1-1; TRBD1 is a possible D gene (5 bases). Per germline, CDR1 DFQATT and CDR2 SNEGSKA (reference sequence). Deletions cut 3 bases from V and 7 bases from J, with 21 bases between. The CDR3 loop spans 15 amino acids.

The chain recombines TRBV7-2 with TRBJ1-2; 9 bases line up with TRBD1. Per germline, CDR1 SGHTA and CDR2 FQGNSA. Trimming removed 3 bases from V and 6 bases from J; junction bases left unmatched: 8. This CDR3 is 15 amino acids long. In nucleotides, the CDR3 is TGTGCCAGCAGCTTCCCGCGGGGACAGGGTAATGGCTACACCTTC. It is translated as CASSFPRGQGNGYTF.

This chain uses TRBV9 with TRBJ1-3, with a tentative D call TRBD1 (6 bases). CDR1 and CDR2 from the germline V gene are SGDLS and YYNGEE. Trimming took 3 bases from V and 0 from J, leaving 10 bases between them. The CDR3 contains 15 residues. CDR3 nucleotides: TGTGCCAGCAGCGGAAAGGACAGCTCTGGAAACACCATATATTTT. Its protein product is CASSGKDSSGNTIYF. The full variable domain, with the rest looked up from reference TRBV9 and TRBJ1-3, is DSGVTQTPKHLITATGQRVTLRCSPRSGDLSVYWYQQSLDQGLQFLIQYYNGEERAKGNILERFSAQQFPDLHSELNLSSLELGDSALYFCASSGKDSSGNTIYFGEGSWLTVV.

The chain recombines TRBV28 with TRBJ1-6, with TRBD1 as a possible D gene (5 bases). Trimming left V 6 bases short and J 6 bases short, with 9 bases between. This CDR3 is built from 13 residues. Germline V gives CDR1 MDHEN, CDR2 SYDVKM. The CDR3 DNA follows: TGTGCCAGCAGCCAGGGTTTTAATTCACCCCTCCACTTT. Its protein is CASSQGFNSPLHF.

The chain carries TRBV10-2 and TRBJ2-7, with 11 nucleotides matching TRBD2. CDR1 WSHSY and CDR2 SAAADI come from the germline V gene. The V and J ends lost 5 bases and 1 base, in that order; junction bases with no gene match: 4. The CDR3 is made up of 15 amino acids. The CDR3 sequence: CASSSGTSGSYEQYF. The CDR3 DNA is TGCGCCAGCAGTTCCGGGACTAGCGGTTCCTACGAGCAGTACTTC.

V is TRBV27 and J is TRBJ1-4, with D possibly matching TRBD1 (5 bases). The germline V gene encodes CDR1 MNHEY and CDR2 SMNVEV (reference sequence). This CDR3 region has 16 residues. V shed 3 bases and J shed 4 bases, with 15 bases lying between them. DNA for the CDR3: TGTGCCAGCAGTTTGGCCCCGACAGTCAGTAATGAAAAACTGTTTTTT. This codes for CASSLAPTVSNEKLFF.

CDR3 sequence (DNA): TGCAGCATCGAGACTAGCGGGGCTTACAATGAGCAGTTCTTC. Amino acids: CSIETSGAYNEQFF. The gene calls are TRBV29-1 and TRBJ2-1; 11 bases agree with TRBD2. Germline V CDR1 and CDR2: SQVTM, ANQGSEA. Trimming at V came to 8 bases and at J to 4 bases, leaving 7 bases not matched to a gene. The CDR3 has 14 residues.

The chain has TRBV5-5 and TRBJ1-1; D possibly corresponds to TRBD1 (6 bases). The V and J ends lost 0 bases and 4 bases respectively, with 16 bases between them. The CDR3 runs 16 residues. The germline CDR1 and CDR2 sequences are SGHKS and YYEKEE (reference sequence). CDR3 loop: CASSLGQVAFVTEAFF. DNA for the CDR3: TGTGCCAGCAGCTTGGGACAGGTAGCTTTCGTCACTGAAGCTTTCTTT.

Written as DNA, the CDR3 is TGTGCCATCAGTGACTTACAGGGGGAAGAGACCCAGTACTTC. Its protein is CAISDLQGEETQYF. This chain links TRBV10-3 with TRBJ2-5, with 8 nucleotides matching TRBD1. Trimming removed 3 bases from V and 3 bases from J; junction bases left unmatched: 3. The CDR3 sequence is 14 residues long. Germline V gene lookup returns CDR1 ENHRY and CDR2 SYGVKD.

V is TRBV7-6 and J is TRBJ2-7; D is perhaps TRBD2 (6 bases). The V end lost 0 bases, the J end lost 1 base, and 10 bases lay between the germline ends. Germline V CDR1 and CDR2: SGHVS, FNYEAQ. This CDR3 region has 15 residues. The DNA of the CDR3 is TGTGCCAGCAGCTTAGCGTTTAGCGGATCCTACGAGCAGTACTTC. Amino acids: CASSLAFSGSYEQYF. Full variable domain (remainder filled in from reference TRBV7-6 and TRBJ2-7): GAGVSQSPRYKVTKRGQDVALRCDPISGHVSLYWYRQALGQGPEFLTYFNYEAQQDKSGLPNDRFSAERPEGSISTLTIQRTEQRDSAMYRCASSLAFSGSYEQYFGPGTRLTVT.

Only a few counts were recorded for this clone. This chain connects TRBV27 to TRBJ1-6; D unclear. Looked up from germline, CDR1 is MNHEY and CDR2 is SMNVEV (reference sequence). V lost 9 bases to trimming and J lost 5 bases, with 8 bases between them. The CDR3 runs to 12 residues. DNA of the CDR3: TGTGCCAGTTCAGATAATAATTCACCCCTCCACTTT. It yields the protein CASSDNNSPLHF.